Shown below are 5 T cell receptor beta chains from a single sample sequenced in a study of CXCR3-negative and CXCR3-positive naive CD8 T cells. Study-wide results and caveats: CXCR3-positive naive cells carried more hydrophobic TRB CDR3s than CXCR3-negative ones.

Each TRB cDNA library was prepared by 5' RACE (with UMI labels). TCRdb processed the 5' RACE reads again and assigns one entry to each CDR3 protein, with no DNA. This table holds around 130,000 distinct CDR3 sequences. No antigen has been assigned to these receptors. Sequencing input: naive CXCR3+ CD8+ T cells from blood. Indicated subset: CD45RO-CCR7+CD27+CD95- naive CD8+ T cells expressing CXCR3 (TNR3+). The receptors here all came from a human donor in good health. Some clones in this sample may be carry-over from other donors' samples.

The genes are TRBV6-5 and TRBJ1-6; absent DNA, TCRdb's TRBD1 call cannot be checked. Germline V gene lookup returns CDR1 MNHEY and CDR2 SVGAGI. The CDR3 is made up of 16 amino acids. The CDR3 sequence is CASSSDTEGYNSPLHF.

The chain combines TRBV4-3 with TRBJ1-2; TCRdb gives TRBD1 as the D gene, but with no DNA this cannot be confirmed. The CDR3 length is 14 residues. The germline V gene has CDR1 LGHNA and CDR2 YSLEER. This CDR3 reads CASSQDRTGPGYTF.

The J gene is TRBJ2-3, the V gene TRBV29-1; TCRdb's assignment of TRBD1 cannot be checked, as there is no DNA. Looked up from germline, CDR1 is SQVTM and CDR2 is ANQGSEA. The CDR3 sequence is 14 residues long. The CDR3 reads CSATTGEFSDTQYF.

This sequence joins TRBV28 and TRBJ1-2; TCRdb indicates TRBD1, and absent DNA this call remains unverified. Germline CDR1 reads MDHEN; CDR2 reads SYDVKM. This CDR3 has 14 amino acids. The chain's CDR3 is CASSLGQNTYGYTF.

CDR3: CASSPPGTGLAGGQPYEQYF. The chain uses TRBV5-1 and TRBJ2-7; TCRdb's D gene call, TRBD2, goes unchecked for lack of DNA. Germline V gene sequence: CDR1 SGHRS, CDR2 YFSETQ. This CDR3 comprises 20 residues.